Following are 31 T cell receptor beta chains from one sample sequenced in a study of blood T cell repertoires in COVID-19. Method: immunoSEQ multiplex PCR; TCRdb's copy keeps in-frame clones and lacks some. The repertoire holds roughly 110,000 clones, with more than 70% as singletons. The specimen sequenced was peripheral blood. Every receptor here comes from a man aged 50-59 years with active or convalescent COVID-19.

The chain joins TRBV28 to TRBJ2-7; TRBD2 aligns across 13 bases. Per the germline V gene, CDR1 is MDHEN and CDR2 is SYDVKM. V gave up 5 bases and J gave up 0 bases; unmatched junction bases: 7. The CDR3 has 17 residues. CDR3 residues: CASSPRLAGGFSYEQYF. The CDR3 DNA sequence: TGTGCCAGCAGTCCGAGACTAGCGGGAGGCTTCTCCTACGAGCAGTACTTC.

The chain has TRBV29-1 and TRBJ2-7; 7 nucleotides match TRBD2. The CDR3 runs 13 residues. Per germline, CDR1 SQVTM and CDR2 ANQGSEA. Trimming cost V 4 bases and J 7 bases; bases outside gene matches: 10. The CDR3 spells CSVVLLGGWEQYF. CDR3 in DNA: TGCAGCGTTGTTCTGCTGGGGGGGTGGGAGCAGTACTTC.

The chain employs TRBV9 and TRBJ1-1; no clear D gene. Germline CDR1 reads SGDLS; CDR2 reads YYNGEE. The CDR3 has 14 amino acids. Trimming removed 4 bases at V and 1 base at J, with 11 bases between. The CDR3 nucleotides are TGTGCCAGCAGCCCTCATGGCGGGAACACTGAAGCTTTCTTT. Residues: CASSPHGGNTEAFF. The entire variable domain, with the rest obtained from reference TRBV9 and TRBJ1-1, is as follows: DSGVTQTPKHLITATGQRVTLRCSPRSGDLSVYWYQQSLDQGLQFLIQYYNGEERAKGNILERFSAQQFPDLHSELNLSSLELGDSALYFCASSPHGGNTEAFFGQGTRLTVV.

The CDR3 bases are TGTGCCAGCAGCTTAGGAGACAGGGGCCCAGGGTCCTACGAGCAGTACTTC. It specifies CASSLGDRGPGSYEQYF. The chain couples TRBV7-9 to TRBJ2-7; 8 positions agree with TRBD1. Germline trimming cut 1 base from V and 1 base from J; bases unmatched to any gene: 9. The CDR3 totals 17 residues. The germline V gene encodes CDR1 SEHNR and CDR2 FQNEAQ (reference sequence).

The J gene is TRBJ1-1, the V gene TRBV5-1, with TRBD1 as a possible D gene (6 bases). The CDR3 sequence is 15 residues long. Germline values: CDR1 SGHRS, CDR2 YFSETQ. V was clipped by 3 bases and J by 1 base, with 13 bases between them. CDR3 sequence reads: CASSSTQGWNTEAFF. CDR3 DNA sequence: TGCGCCAGCAGCTCTACACAGGGCTGGAACACTGAAGCTTTCTTT.

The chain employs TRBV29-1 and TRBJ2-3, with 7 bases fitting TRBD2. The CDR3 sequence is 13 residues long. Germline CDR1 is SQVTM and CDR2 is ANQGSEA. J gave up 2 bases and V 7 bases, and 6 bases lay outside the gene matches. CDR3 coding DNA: TGCAGCGGGGGACTACTCACCACAGATACGCAGTATTTT. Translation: CSGGLLTTDTQYF.

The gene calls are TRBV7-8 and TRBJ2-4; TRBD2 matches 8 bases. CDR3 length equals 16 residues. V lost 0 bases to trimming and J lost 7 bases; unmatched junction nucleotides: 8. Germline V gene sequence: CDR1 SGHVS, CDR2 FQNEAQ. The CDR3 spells CASSLAIYAGGNIQYF. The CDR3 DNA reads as TGTGCCAGCAGCTTAGCCATATATGCGGGAGGTAACATTCAGTACTTC.

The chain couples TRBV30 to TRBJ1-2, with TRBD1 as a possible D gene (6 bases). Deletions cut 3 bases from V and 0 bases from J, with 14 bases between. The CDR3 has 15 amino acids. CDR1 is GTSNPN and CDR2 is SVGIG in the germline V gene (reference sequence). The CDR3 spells CAWRSRTAPNYGYTF. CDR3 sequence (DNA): TGTGCCTGGAGGAGCCGGACAGCACCTAACTATGGCTACACCTTC.

In DNA form, the CDR3 reads TGTGCCAGCTCCCAGGGGGTCACTGGCCAGCCCCAGCATTTT. It encodes CASSQGVTGQPQHF. The chain couples TRBV25-1 to TRBJ1-5; 7 positions match TRBD1. The CDR3 covers 14 residues. Germline V CDR1 and CDR2: MGHDK, SYGVNS. Trimming removed 8 bases from V and 7 bases from J; junction bases left unmatched: 11.

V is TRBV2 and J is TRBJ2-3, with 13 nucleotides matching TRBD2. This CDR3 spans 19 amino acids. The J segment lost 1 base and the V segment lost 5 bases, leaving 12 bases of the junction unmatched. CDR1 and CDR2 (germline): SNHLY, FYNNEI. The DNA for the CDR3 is TGTGCCAGCAGTTCCACACGGACTAGCGGGAGCGGGCGCACAGATACGCAGTATTTT. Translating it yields CASSSTRTSGSGRTDTQYF.

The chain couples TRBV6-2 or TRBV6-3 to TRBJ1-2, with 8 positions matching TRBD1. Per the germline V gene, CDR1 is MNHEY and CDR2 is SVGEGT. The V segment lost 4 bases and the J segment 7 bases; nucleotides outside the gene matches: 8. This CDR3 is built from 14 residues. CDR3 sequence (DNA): TGTGCCAGCAGTTCCTCGACAGGGGTTACTGGCTACACCTTC. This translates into CASSSSTGVTGYTF.

The CDR3 here is CASSQGQTTYEQYF. CDR3 nucleotide sequence: TGCGCCAGCAGCCAGGGACAGACAACCTACGAGCAGTACTTC. The rearrangement uses TRBV5-1 and TRBJ2-7, with 7 bases identical to TRBD1. The CDR3 runs to 14 residues. Looked up from germline, CDR1 is SGHRS and CDR2 is YFSETQ. V lost 4 bases, J lost 2 bases, and 6 bases stayed unmatched.

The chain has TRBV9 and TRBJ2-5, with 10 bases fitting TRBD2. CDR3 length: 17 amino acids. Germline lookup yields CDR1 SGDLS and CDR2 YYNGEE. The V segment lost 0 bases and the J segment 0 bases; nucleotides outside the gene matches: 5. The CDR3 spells CASSVGSGRMYQETQYF. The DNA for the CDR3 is TGTGCCAGCAGCGTAGGTAGCGGGAGGATGTACCAAGAGACCCAGTACTTC.

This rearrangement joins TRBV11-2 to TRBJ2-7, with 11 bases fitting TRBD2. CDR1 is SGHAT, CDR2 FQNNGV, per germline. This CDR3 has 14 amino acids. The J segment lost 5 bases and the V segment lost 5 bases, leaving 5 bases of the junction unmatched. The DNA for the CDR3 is TGTGCCAGCAGCCATGGGACTAGCGGAAACGAGCAGTACTTC. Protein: CASSHGTSGNEQYF.

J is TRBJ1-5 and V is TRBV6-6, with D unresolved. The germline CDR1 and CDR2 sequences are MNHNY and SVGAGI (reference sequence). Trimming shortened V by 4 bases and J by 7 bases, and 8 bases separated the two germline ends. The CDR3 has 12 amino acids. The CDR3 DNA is TGTGCCAGCAGTTCAGATAAACAGCCCCAGCATTTT. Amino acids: CASSSDKQPQHF.

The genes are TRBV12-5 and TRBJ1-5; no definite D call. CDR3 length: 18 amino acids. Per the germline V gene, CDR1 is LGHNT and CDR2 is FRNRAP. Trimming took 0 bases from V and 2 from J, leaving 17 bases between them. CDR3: CASGLVPQAGIGNQPQHF. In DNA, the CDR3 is TGTGCTAGTGGTTTGGTACCCCAGGCGGGAATTGGCAATCAGCCCCAGCATTTT.

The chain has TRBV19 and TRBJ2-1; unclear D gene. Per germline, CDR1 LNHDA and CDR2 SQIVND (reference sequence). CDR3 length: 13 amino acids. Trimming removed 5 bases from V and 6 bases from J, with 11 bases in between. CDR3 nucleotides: TGTGCCAGTAGTCCAGACTCGCTCAATGAGCAGTTCTTC. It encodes CASSPDSLNEQFF. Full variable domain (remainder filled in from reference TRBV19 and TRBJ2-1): DGGITQSPKYLFRKEGQNVTLSCEQNLNHDAMYWYRQDPGQGLRLIYYSQIVNDFQKGDIAEGYSVSREKKESFPLTVTSAQKNPTAFYLCASSPDSLNEQFFGPGTRLTVL.

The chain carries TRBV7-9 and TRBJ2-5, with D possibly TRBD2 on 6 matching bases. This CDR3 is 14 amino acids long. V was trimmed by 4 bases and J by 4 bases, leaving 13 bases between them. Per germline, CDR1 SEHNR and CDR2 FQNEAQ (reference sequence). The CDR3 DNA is TGTGCCAGCAGCTATATACTAGCCCCAGAGACCCAGTACTTC. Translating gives CASSYILAPETQYF.

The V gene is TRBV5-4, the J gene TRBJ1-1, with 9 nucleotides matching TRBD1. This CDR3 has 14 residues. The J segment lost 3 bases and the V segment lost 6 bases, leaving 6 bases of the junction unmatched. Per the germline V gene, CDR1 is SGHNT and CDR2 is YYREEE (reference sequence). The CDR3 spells CASTRTGEDTEAFF. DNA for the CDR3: TGTGCCAGCACCAGGACAGGGGAGGACACTGAAGCTTTCTTT.

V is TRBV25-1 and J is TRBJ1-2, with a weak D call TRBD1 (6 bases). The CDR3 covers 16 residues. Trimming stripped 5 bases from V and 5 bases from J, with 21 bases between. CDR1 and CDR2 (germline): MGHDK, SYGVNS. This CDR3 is CASSSALQGQLYGYTF. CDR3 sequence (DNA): TGTGCCAGCAGTTCAGCCTTACAGGGACAACTATATGGCTACACCTTC.

CDR3 DNA sequence: TGTGCCAGCAGCTCGGGGGGTCGTAACTATGGCTACACCTTC. The encoded protein is CASSSGGRNYGYTF. The chain uses TRBV5-6 and TRBJ1-2, with D perhaps TRBD1 (5 bases). Trimming removed 3 bases from V and 1 base from J, with 10 bases in between. The germline V gene has CDR1 SGHDT and CDR2 YYEEEE. This CDR3 is 14 amino acids long.

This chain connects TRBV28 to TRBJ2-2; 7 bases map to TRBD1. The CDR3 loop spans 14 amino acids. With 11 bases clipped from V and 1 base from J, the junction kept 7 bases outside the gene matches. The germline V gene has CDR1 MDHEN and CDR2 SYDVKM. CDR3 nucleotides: TGTGCCGGAAAGGGACAGCTGAACACCGGGGAGCTGTTTTTT. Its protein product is CAGKGQLNTGELFF.

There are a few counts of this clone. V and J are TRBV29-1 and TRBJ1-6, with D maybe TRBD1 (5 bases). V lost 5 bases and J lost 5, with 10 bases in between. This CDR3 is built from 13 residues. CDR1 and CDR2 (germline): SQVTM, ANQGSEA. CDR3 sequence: CSVLDKNNSPLHF. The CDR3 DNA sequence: TGCAGCGTTCTGGACAAAAATAATTCACCCCTCCACTTT.

CDR3 in amino acids: CASSLRSGSGYNEQFF. In DNA form, the CDR3 reads TGTGCCAGCAGCCTCCGCAGCGGGAGTGGGTACAATGAGCAGTTCTTC. The gene calls are TRBV9 and TRBJ2-1, with 8 positions matching TRBD2. Germline CDR1 is SGDLS and CDR2 is YYNGEE. The CDR3 extends over 16 amino acids. Trimming cost V 4 bases and J 4 bases; bases outside gene matches: 10.

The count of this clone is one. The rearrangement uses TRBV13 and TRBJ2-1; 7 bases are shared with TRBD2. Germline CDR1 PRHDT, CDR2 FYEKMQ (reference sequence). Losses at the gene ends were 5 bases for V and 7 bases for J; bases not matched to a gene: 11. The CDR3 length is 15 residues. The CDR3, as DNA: TGTGCCAGCAGCCCACGACTAGCAGCCCAAAATGAGCAGTTCTTC. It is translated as CASSPRLAAQNEQFF.

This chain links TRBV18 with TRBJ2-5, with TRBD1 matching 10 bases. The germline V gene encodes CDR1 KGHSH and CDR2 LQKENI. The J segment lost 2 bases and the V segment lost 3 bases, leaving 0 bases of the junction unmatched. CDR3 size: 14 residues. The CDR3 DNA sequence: TGTGCCAGCTCACCGGGACAGGGGCAAGAGACCCAGTACTTC. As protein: CASSPGQGQETQYF.

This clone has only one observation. CDR3 in amino acids: CASSYSIRAGVVPDTQYF. In DNA form, the CDR3 reads TGTGCCAGCAGTTACTCGATTCGAGCGGGAGTTGTACCAGATACGCAGTATTTT. The chain couples TRBV6-2 or TRBV6-3 to TRBJ2-3, with 8 nucleotides matching TRBD2. Germline V CDR1 and CDR2: MNHEY, SVGEGT. The CDR3 is made up of 18 amino acids. V trimming: 0 bases; J trimming: 4 bases; junction bases outside the gene matches: 12.

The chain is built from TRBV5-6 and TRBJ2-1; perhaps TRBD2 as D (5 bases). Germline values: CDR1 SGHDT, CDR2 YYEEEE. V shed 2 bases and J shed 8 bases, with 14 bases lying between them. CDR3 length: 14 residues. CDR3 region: CASSFGDSLDEQFF. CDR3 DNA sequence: TGTGCCAGCAGCTTCGGGGATTCTCTGGATGAGCAGTTCTTC.

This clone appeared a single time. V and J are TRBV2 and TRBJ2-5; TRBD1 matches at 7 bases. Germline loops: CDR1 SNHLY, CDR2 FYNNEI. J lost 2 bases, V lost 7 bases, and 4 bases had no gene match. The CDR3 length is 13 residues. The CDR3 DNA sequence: TGTGCCAGCACTAAACAGGGGCAAGAGACCCAGTACTTC. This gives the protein CASTKQGQETQYF.

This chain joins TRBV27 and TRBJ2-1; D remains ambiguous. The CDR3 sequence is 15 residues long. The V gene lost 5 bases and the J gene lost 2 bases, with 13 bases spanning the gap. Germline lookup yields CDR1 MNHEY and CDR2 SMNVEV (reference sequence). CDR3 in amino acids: CASSRFSAPYNEQFF. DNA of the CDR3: TGTGCCAGCAGTCGGTTCTCCGCCCCCTACAATGAGCAGTTCTTC.

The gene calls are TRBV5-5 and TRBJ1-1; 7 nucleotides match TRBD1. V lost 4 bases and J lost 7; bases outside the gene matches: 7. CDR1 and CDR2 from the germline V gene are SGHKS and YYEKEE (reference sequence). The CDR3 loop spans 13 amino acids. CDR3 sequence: CASSTDRYHEAFF. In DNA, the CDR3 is TGTGCCAGCAGCACGGACAGGTACCATGAAGCTTTCTTT.